This paragraph covers one T cell receptor beta chain sequence. No antigen is known for it. Per-base quality was not reported, and no clone a single base away is much larger than it. Libraries were built with the immunoSEQ multiplex PCR assay. What TCRdb holds here is the immuneACCESS table cut down to in-frame rearrangements. Part of the clones is not present; checked against another copy, under half of the missing clones reflect an unresolved V gene, and the others are unexplained. The sample yields around 140,000 clones; just under 90% were counted once. The ten largest clones capture roughly 8% of the sample. These data are taken from a study of control samples from healthy donors and cancer patients (dated by TCRdb to between 2020 and 2021). The germline ends are 12 bases apart after V is trimmed by 0 bases and J by 5 bases. From a lookup of the germline V gene, CDR1 and CDR2 are SGHRS and YFSETQ. The cysteine opens and the phenylalanine closes a CDR3 of 16 amino acids. The entry retains the CDR3 DNA only, 48 bases that are in frame from base 1.

The chain links TRBV5-1 with TRBJ1-6; there is no confident call for the D gene. The clonotype originates from a man between 50 and 59 years old with head and neck cancer. Sequencing used PBMCs. The bases are TGCGCCAGCAGCTTGGATCTACCTAGGGATAATTCACCCCTCCACTTT. Protein translation: CASSLDLPRDNSPLHF.